The entry below gives a single T cell receptor beta chain sequence along with its context. This receptor's antigen is unknown. Base qualities are missing; no much larger clone stands one base away. The data originate from a study of CD8+CD57+ T cells in acquired aplastic anemia listed by TCRdb under 2018. Looking at the study overall: On average, sorted CD4+ and CD8+ cells yielded around 3.5 ug of extracted DNA, with a range of 0.2 to 27.4 ug. A CD8+CD57+ expansion meant a frequency higher than the mean frequency seen in healthy subjects.

What the study reported, not specific to this receptor: No significant difference in CD8+ Simpson's diversity was found between patients and healthy controls (P=0.060). Roughly 30 CD8+ CDR3 sequences were shared between patients and controls but appeared highly expressed in patients and within their immunodominant clones.

The patients picked for sequencing were ones in whom flow cytometry had shown an expansion of CD8+CD57+ cells. Every patient had a diagnosis of severe acquired aplastic anemia based on International Study of Aplastic Anemia and Agranulocytosis and Camitta criteria. At the time blood was sampled, none of the patients had received any therapy. In the study, sorted CD4+ and CD8+ blood T cells from patients with severe aplastic anemia and from healthy subjects underwent deep sequencing of TCR repertoires. Patients were enrolled under clinicaltrials.gov protocols 00001620, 01623167, 00001397, 00071045, 00081523 and 00961064 in the USA. Ficoll-Paque density gradient centrifugation was used to isolate peripheral blood mononuclear cells. Before DNA extraction, CD4+ and CD8+ T cells were sorted by FACS or by magnetic beads. Profiling of TCR beta VDJ combinations and CDR3 sequences used genomic DNA as the template. An Illumina HiSeq 2000 was used for TCR repertoire sequencing. The authors processed their data as follows. Repertoire assessment relied on Simpson's diversity index, CDR3 size and DJ length profiles, and TRBV/TRBJ rearrangement plots. Whichever DNA sequence was most abundant in the deep sequencing data was defined as the immunodominant clone. CDR3 amino acid sequences were screened for sharing across subjects and were compared with published repertoires and the VDJdb database. TCRdb trimmed public reads at Q25 via fastp, called clones via MiXCR and kept in-frame beta chains. Here each entry gathers all rows of one CDR3 protein and keeps the most common genes and DNA. TCRdb, rather than the study authors, made the V and J calls. Here the sample has 450,000 to 600,000 distinct CDR3 sequences; under 40% occur a single time. The ten largest clones capture around 0.82% of the sample.

The TCR comes from a human donor with aplastic anemia. Sequencing was performed on sorted CD4+, CD8+, or CD8+CD57+ T cells (not recorded which) from PBMCs.

Here the CDR3 is given as CASSQDPGEFSPLHF. The DNA sequence is as follows: TGCGCCAGCAGCCAAGATCCGGGGGAGTTTTCACCCCTCCACTTT. Recombination linked TRBV4-1 to TRBJ1-6; D gene: possibly TRBD1, on 5 matching bases. CDR1 MGHRA and CDR2 YSYEKL were looked up in the germline V gene. The V and J ends are trimmed by 0 bases and 9 bases, leaving 12 bases between them. The CDR3 runs 15 amino acids, cysteine and phenylalanine included. Kept here is only the CDR3 DNA, which spans 45 bases and is read in frame from base 1.